This is a list of T cell receptor beta chains from one sample in a study of cytotoxic CD8 clonotypes in ibrutinib-treated CLL. Assay used: immunoSEQ multiplex PCR; TCRdb lists only in-frame clones, some missing. The table records about 32,000 clones, about 64% of them present only once. The sequences come from PBMCs, collected at disease progression, from a patient treated with ibrutinib. The origin of the receptors is a human donor with chronic lymphocytic leukemia. Both conserved end residues are part of each CDR3. A D gene is named only where the DNA matches it firmly. Size is omitted from some rows. Given values are once, few, many or a class for expanded clones.

V gene: TRBV13
clone size: NA
D gene: NA
J gene: TRBJ1-4
CDR3 protein: CASSFAGPATNEKLFF
CDR3 DNA: TGTGCCAGCAGCTTTGCGGGCCCAGCAACTAATGAAAAACTGTTTTTT

V gene: TRBV6-6
clone size: once
D gene: NA
J gene: TRBJ1-1
CDR3 protein: CASTPGYTEAFF
CDR3 DNA: TGTGCCAGCACCCCAGGGTACACTGAAGCTTTCTTT

V gene: TRBV5-1
clone size: NA
D gene: TRBD1
J gene: TRBJ1-1
CDR3 protein: CASSFGTGATEAFF
CDR3 DNA: TGCGCCAGCAGCTTTGGGACAGGGGCGACTGAAGCTTTCTTT

V gene: TRBV5-4
clone size: NA
D gene: TRBD1
J gene: TRBJ1-2
CDR3 protein: CASRDSLYYGYTF
CDR3 DNA: TGTGCCAGCCGGGACAGCCTCTACTATGGCTACACCTTC

V gene: TRBV5-1
clone size: NA
D gene: NA
J gene: TRBJ2-1
CDR3 protein: CASGVGDRVNEQFF
CDR3 DNA: TGCGCCAGCGGAGTCGGGGACCGAGTCAATGAGCAGTTCTTC

V gene: TRBV6-4
clone size: NA
D gene: NA
J gene: TRBJ2-3
CDR3 protein: CASSDSGMVGGARDTQYF
CDR3 DNA: TGTGCCAGCAGTGACTCGGGGATGGTAGGGGGGGCCAGAGATACGCAGTATTTT

V gene: TRBV5-1
clone size: few
D gene: TRBD1
J gene: TRBJ2-2
CDR3 protein: CASSLAGGDTGELFF
CDR3 DNA: TGCGCCAGCAGCTTGGCAGGGGGCGACACCGGGGAGCTGTTTTTT

V gene: TRBV6-1
clone size: few
D gene: NA
J gene: TRBJ2-2
CDR3 protein: CASSNQGLNTGELFF
CDR3 DNA: TGTGCCAGCAGTAACCAGGGGTTGAACACCGGGGAGCTGTTTTTT

V gene: TRBV29-1
clone size: NA
D gene: NA
J gene: TRBJ2-7
CDR3 protein: CSVEGGGNEQYF
CDR3 DNA: TGCAGCGTTGAAGGAGGGGGGAACGAGCAGTACTTC

V gene: TRBV7-6
clone size: NA
D gene: TRBD1
J gene: TRBJ2-7
CDR3 protein: CASSLDATGSIFVSEQYF
CDR3 DNA: TGTGCCAGCAGCTTAGACGCGACAGGGTCTATATTCGTGTCGGAGCAGTACTTC

V gene: TRBV2
clone size: NA
D gene: NA
J gene: TRBJ1-2
CDR3 protein: CASSSRRESAGYTF
CDR3 DNA: TGTGCCAGCAGCTCCAGAAGGGAGTCTGCTGGCTACACCTTC

V gene: TRBV2
clone size: NA
D gene: TRBD1
J gene: TRBJ1-2
CDR3 protein: CASSENTGGHYTF
CDR3 DNA: TGTGCCAGCAGTGAAAACACAGGGGGCCACTACACCTTC

V gene: TRBV5-6
clone size: NA
D gene: TRBD2
J gene: TRBJ2-2
CDR3 protein: CASSTGGLHGELFF
CDR3 DNA: TGTGCCAGCAGCACGGGAGGTTTGCACGGGGAGCTGTTTTTT

V gene: TRBV6-6
clone size: NA
D gene: TRBD2
J gene: TRBJ2-7
CDR3 protein: CASRPTAGGPYEQYF
CDR3 DNA: TGTGCCAGCAGACCCACGGCGGGGGGGCCGTACGAGCAGTACTTC

V gene: TRBV4-1
clone size: NA
D gene: TRBD1
J gene: TRBJ2-5
CDR3 protein: CASSQGWDRGVTQYF
CDR3 DNA: TGCGCCAGCAGCCAAGGTTGGGACAGGGGGGTGACCCAGTACTTC

V gene: TRBV6-6
clone size: NA
D gene: TRBD1
J gene: TRBJ1-4
CDR3 protein: CASSYLDRGGEKLFF
CDR3 DNA: TGTGCCAGCAGTTACCTTGACAGGGGAGGTGAAAAACTGTTTTTT

V gene: TRBV28
clone size: NA
D gene: NA
J gene: TRBJ2-3
CDR3 protein: CASSLSGYTDTQYF
CDR3 DNA: TGTGCCAGCAGTTTATCGGGGTACACAGATACGCAGTATTTT

V gene: TRBV6-1
clone size: NA
D gene: NA
J gene: TRBJ1-2
CDR3 protein: CASSENRAITNYGYTF
CDR3 DNA: TGTGCCAGCAGCGAAAACAGGGCCATCACTAACTATGGCTACACCTTC

V gene: TRBV27
clone size: NA
D gene: NA
J gene: TRBJ2-5
CDR3 protein: CASSLGRYRETRYF
CDR3 DNA: TGTGCCAGCAGTTTGGGGCGGTACCGAGAGACCCGGTACTTC

V gene: TRBV6-5
clone size: NA
D gene: TRBD1
J gene: TRBJ2-7
CDR3 protein: CASSYGTGTSYEQYF
CDR3 DNA: TGTGCCAGCAGTTACGGGACAGGTACCTCCTACGAGCAGTACTTC

V gene: TRBV5-6
clone size: NA
D gene: NA
J gene: TRBJ1-2
CDR3 protein: CASQGNYGYTF
CDR3 DNA: TGTGCCAGCCAGGGAAACTATGGCTACACCTTC

V gene: TRBV5-4
clone size: NA
D gene: TRBD2
J gene: TRBJ2-3
CDR3 protein: CASSWGTSGGARSTDTQYF
CDR3 DNA: TGTGCCAGCAGCTGGGGGACTAGCGGGGGGGCCAGAAGCACAGATACGCAGTATTTT

V gene: TRBV6-1
clone size: NA
D gene: TRBD1
J gene: TRBJ2-7
CDR3 protein: CAATRDRGRGQYF
CDR3 DNA: TGTGCCGCTACCCGGGACAGGGGGCGTGGGCAGTACTTC

V gene: TRBV10-3
clone size: NA
D gene: NA
J gene: TRBJ2-1
CDR3 protein: CAISESWAANPRLRSYNEQFF
CDR3 DNA: TGTGCCATCAGTGAGTCCTGGGCGGCCAATCCCCGTCTACGCTCCTACAATGAGCAGTTCTTC

V gene: TRBV29-1
clone size: NA
D gene: NA
J gene: TRBJ1-4
CDR3 protein: CSVGNRDGKLFF
CDR3 DNA: TGCAGCGTTGGAAACAGGGACGGGAAACTGTTTTTT

V gene: TRBV4-1
clone size: NA
D gene: NA
J gene: TRBJ1-4
CDR3 protein: CASSQDGARLPLRNEKLFF
CDR3 DNA: TGCGCCAGCAGCCAAGACGGGGCGAGACTCCCCCTCCGGAATGAAAAACTGTTTTTT

V gene: TRBV5-1
clone size: NA
D gene: NA
J gene: TRBJ1-1
CDR3 protein: CASSSPGKAFF
CDR3 DNA: TGCGCCAGCAGCAGTCCCGGGAAAGCTTTCTTT

V gene: TRBV29-1
clone size: NA
D gene: NA
J gene: TRBJ2-7
CDR3 protein: CSVDTDSRTQYF
CDR3 DNA: TGCAGCGTTGATACAGACTCGAGAACGCAGTACTTC

V gene: TRBV6-1
clone size: few
D gene: TRBD1
J gene: TRBJ1-6
CDR3 protein: CASSEGDRGSYNSPLHF
CDR3 DNA: TGTGCCAGCAGTGAGGGGGACAGAGGCTCCTATAATTCACCCCTCCACTTT

V gene: TRBV14
clone size: NA
D gene: TRBD1
J gene: TRBJ2-7
CDR3 protein: CASSQVGQGRLEQYF
CDR3 DNA: TGTGCCAGCAGCCAAGTAGGACAGGGGAGGCTCGAGCAGTACTTC

V gene: TRBV2
clone size: NA
D gene: NA
J gene: TRBJ2-7
CDR3 protein: CASSAQRVYEQYF
CDR3 DNA: TGTGCCAGCAGTGCTCAAAGGGTCTACGAGCAGTACTTC

V gene: TRBV5-1
clone size: NA
D gene: TRBD2
J gene: TRBJ2-5
CDR3 protein: CATPGGVEGASGGRPSETQYF
CDR3 DNA: TGCGCCACCCCTGGGGGGGTTGAAGGTGCTAGCGGGGGCCGCCCCAGTGAGACCCAGTACTTC

V gene: TRBV19
clone size: NA
D gene: NA
J gene: TRBJ2-7
CDR3 protein: CASSPGTVDLVYF
CDR3 DNA: TGTGCCAGTAGTCCCGGGACGGTGGATTTAGTGTACTTC

V gene: TRBV6-1
clone size: NA
D gene: TRBD2
J gene: TRBJ2-3
CDR3 protein: CAISESVSSGLMRDTQYF
CDR3 DNA: TGTGCCATCAGTGAATCAGTCTCTAGCGGCCTAATGAGAGATACGCAGTATTTT

V gene: TRBV5-1
clone size: NA
D gene: NA
J gene: TRBJ2-1
CDR3 protein: CASSWAGNEQFF
CDR3 DNA: TGCGCCAGCAGCTGGGCGGGCAATGAGCAGTTCTTC

V gene: TRBV27
clone size: NA
D gene: NA
J gene: TRBJ2-5
CDR3 protein: CASSPGGPSETQYF
CDR3 DNA: TGTGCCAGCAGTCCGGGGGGCCCTAGCGAGACCCAGTACTTC

V gene: TRBV5-8
clone size: NA
D gene: NA
J gene: TRBJ2-1
CDR3 protein: CASSSFGTYNEQFF
CDR3 DNA: TGTGCCAGCAGCTCCTTCGGGACGTACAATGAGCAGTTCTTC

V gene: TRBV29-1
clone size: NA
D gene: NA
J gene: TRBJ1-3
CDR3 protein: CSVEDVGAGNTIYF
CDR3 DNA: TGCAGCGTTGAAGACGTCGGGGCTGGAAACACCATATATTTT

V gene: TRBV19
clone size: NA
D gene: TRBD1
J gene: TRBJ1-1
CDR3 protein: CASSLGQGGSEAFF
CDR3 DNA: TGTGCCAGTAGTCTGGGACAGGGCGGGTCTGAAGCTTTCTTT

V gene: TRBV10-2
clone size: NA
D gene: NA
J gene: TRBJ2-1
CDR3 protein: CASRRGNEQFF
CDR3 DNA: TGCGCCAGCAGGAGGGGCAATGAGCAGTTCTTC

V gene: TRBV4-2
clone size: NA
D gene: TRBD1
J gene: TRBJ2-7
CDR3 protein: CASSQDFGTGGEQYF
CDR3 DNA: TGTGCCAGCAGCCAAGATTTTGGGACAGGAGGGGAGCAGTACTTC

V gene: TRBV6-6
clone size: NA
D gene: NA
J gene: TRBJ2-1
CDR3 protein: CASSYSWSHNEQFF
CDR3 DNA: TGTGCCAGCAGTTACTCGTGGAGCCACAATGAGCAGTTCTTC

V gene: TRBV5-1
clone size: NA
D gene: TRBD2
J gene: TRBJ2-1
CDR3 protein: CASSLGGSSYNEQFF
CDR3 DNA: TGCGCCAGCAGCCTGGGGGGGAGCTCCTACAATGAGCAGTTCTTC

V gene: TRBV19
clone size: few
D gene: TRBD1
J gene: TRBJ1-2
CDR3 protein: CASKQGARSGYTF
CDR3 DNA: TGTGCCAGTAAACAGGGGGCGCGAAGTGGCTACACCTTC

V gene: TRBV6-6
clone size: NA
D gene: NA
J gene: TRBJ2-1
CDR3 protein: CASTPTRAVVYNEQFF
CDR3 DNA: TGTGCCAGCACCCCAACGAGAGCCGTTGTCTACAATGAGCAGTTCTTC

V gene: TRBV6-5
clone size: NA
D gene: NA
J gene: TRBJ1-6
CDR3 protein: CASGGITNSPLHF
CDR3 DNA: TGTGCCAGCGGAGGCATAACCAATTCACCCCTCCACTTT

V gene: TRBV29-1
clone size: once
D gene: NA
J gene: TRBJ1-1
CDR3 protein: CSVDLQGANTEAFF
CDR3 DNA: TGCAGCGTTGACTTACAGGGCGCGAACACTGAAGCTTTCTTT

V gene: TRBV5-4
clone size: NA
D gene: NA
J gene: TRBJ1-4
CDR3 protein: CASSSATNEKLFF
CDR3 DNA: TGTGCCAGCAGCTCTGCAACTAATGAAAAACTGTTTTTT

V gene: TRBV6-6
clone size: NA
D gene: TRBD2
J gene: TRBJ2-7
CDR3 protein: CASRPLAGGPREQYF
CDR3 DNA: TGTGCCAGCAGACCCCTAGCGGGGGGACCCCGGGAGCAGTACTTC

V gene: TRBV6-5
clone size: NA
D gene: NA
J gene: TRBJ2-1
CDR3 protein: CASSSEVAAYNEQFF
CDR3 DNA: TGTGCCAGCAGCAGTGAGGTGGCAGCGTACAATGAGCAGTTCTTC

V gene: TRBV4-1
clone size: NA
D gene: TRBD1
J gene: TRBJ2-3
CDR3 protein: CASSQRQGGTDTQYF
CDR3 DNA: TGCGCCAGCAGCCAAAGACAGGGAGGCACAGATACGCAGTATTTT

V gene: TRBV19
clone size: NA
D gene: NA
J gene: TRBJ1-2
CDR3 protein: CASSMLEGRGYTF
CDR3 DNA: TGTGCCAGTAGTATGCTCGAGGGAAGGGGCTACACCTTC

V gene: TRBV11-2
clone size: NA
D gene: NA
J gene: TRBJ1-2
CDR3 protein: CASSYGQNYGYTF
CDR3 DNA: TGTGCCAGCAGCTACGGACAGAACTATGGCTACACCTTC

V gene: TRBV15
clone size: few
D gene: NA
J gene: TRBJ1-6
CDR3 protein: CATSRDKGVDSPLHF
CDR3 DNA: TGTGCCACCAGCAGAGATAAGGGGGTTGATTCACCCCTCCACTTT

V gene: TRBV6-4
clone size: NA
D gene: NA
J gene: TRBJ1-1
CDR3 protein: CASSESMNTEAFF
CDR3 DNA: TGTGCCAGCAGTGAATCCATGAACACTGAAGCTTTCTTT

V gene: TRBV6-4
clone size: NA
D gene: TRBD1
J gene: TRBJ1-1
CDR3 protein: CASSDGTGVTEAFF
CDR3 DNA: TGTGCCAGCAGTGACGGGACAGGGGTAACTGAAGCTTTCTTT

V gene: TRBV27
clone size: few
D gene: NA
J gene: TRBJ2-1
CDR3 protein: CASKPYRANEQFF
CDR3 DNA: TGTGCCAGCAAGCCTTACAGGGCCAATGAGCAGTTCTTC

V gene: TRBV7-8
clone size: NA
D gene: TRBD2
J gene: TRBJ2-3
CDR3 protein: CASSSSGGVVNRDTQYF
CDR3 DNA: TGTGCCAGCAGCTCTAGCGGGGGGGTGGTAAACAGAGATACGCAGTATTTT

V gene: TRBV11-2
clone size: NA
D gene: NA
J gene: TRBJ2-7
CDR3 protein: CASSLDFHEQYF
CDR3 DNA: TGTGCCAGCAGCTTAGATTTCCACGAGCAGTACTTC